This TCR beta chain was found in a study of T cell changes during pregnancy in multiple sclerosis. The CDR3 contains 14 residues. Per germline, CDR1 SGDLS and CDR2 YYNGEE. Trimming took off 0 bases at V and 2 bases at J, with 7 bases between the two ends. Measured with immunoSEQ multiplex PCR; TCRdb has only the in-frame clones, and not every one. The sample carries more than 80,000 clones, about 90% recorded once. This receptor was taken from a female donor with multiple sclerosis, enrolled in a pregnancy study. The genes are TRBV9 and TRBJ2-3, with D hard to call. Here the sequenced sample was peripheral blood, taken before pregnancy. The CDR3 DNA is TGTGCCAGCAGCGTAGGGCTCGCCACAGATACGCAGTATTTT. Protein product: CASSVGLATDTQYF.